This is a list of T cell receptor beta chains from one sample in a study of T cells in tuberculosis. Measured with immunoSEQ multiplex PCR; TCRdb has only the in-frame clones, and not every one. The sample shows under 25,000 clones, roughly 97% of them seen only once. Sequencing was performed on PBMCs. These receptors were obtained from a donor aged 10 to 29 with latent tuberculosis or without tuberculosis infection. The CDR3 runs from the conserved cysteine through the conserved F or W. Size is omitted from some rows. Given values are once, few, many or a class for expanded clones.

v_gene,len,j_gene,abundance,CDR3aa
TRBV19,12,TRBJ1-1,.,CASSSGGTEAFF
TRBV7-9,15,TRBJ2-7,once,CASSSTMGANYEQYF
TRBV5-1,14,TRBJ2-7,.,CASSLKNSFYEQYF
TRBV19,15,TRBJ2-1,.,CASSLGQGPYNEQFF
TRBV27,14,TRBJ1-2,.,CASSPTGFNYGYTF
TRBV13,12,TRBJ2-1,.,CASSPPDNEQFF
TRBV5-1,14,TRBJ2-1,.,CASSLAGELDEQFF
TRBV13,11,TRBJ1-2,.,CASWTGDGYTF
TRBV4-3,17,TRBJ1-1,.,CASSQDLSRQQNTEAFF
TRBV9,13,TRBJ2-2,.,CASSERGTGELFF
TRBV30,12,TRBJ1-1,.,CAWTGASTEAFF
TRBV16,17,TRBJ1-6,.,CASSQSTPGVENSPLHF
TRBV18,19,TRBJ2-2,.,CASSPPASGRIFGTGELFF
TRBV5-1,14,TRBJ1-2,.,CASREITTNYGYTF
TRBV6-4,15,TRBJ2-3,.,CASSDFNRDRSTQYF
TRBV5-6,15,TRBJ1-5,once,CASSLAGGVFQPQHF
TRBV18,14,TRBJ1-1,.,CASSPTVLNTEAFF
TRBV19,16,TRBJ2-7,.,CASSRGPRKGFYEQYF
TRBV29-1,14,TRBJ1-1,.,CSVETPSGGTEAFF
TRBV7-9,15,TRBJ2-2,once,CASSIGQGAIGELFF
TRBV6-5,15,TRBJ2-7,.,CASSAGTAFSYEQYF
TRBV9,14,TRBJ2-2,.,CASSVEGVQSELFF
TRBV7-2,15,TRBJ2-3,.,CASSLALAVTDTQYF
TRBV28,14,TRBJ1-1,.,CASKQGPGNTEAFF
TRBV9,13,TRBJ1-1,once,CASSVDRGTEAFF
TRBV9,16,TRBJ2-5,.,CASSVVSGGDQETQYF
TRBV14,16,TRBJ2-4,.,CASSPWTGVGKNIQYF
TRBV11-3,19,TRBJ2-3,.,CASSLLSWGSLAGADTQYF
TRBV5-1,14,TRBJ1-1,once,CASSPFTGGTEAFF
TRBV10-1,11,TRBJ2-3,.,CASSEGLFQYF
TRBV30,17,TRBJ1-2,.,CAWSVHQGFTGMNGYTF